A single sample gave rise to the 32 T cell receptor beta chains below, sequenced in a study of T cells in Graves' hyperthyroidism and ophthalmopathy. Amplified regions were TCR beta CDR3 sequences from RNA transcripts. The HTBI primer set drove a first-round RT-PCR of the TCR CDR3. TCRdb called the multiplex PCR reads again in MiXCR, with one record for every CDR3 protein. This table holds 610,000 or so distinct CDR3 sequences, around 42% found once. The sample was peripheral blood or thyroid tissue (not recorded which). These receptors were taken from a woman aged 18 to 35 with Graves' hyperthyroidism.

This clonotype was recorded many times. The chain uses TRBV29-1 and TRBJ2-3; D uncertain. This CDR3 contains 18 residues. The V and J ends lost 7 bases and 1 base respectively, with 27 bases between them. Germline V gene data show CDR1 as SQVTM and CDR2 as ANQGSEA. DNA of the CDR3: TGCAGCGCCCACTCAGCTCGCGGCCCCGCTCATGGCACAGATACGCAGTATTTT. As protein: CSAHSARGPAHGTDTQYF.

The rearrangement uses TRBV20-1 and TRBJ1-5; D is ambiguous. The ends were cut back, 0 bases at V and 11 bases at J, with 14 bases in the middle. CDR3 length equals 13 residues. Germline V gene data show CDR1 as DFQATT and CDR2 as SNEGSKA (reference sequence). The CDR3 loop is CSAREGWQETQHF. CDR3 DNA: TGCAGTGCTAGAGAGGGGTGGCAGGAGACCCAGCATTTT.

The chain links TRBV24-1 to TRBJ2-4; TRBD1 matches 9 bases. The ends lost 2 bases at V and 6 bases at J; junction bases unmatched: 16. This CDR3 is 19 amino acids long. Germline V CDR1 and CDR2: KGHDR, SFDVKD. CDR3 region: CATSDSTVTGGVDVNIQYF. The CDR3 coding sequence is TGTGCCACCAGTGATTCTACCGTTACAGGGGGCGTCGATGTAAACATTCAGTACTTC.

The DNA for the CDR3 is TGTGCCAGCAGCTTAGATGGCCAGGACTATGGCTACACCTTC. Translation gives CASSLDGQDYGYTF. The chain is built from TRBV7-2 and TRBJ1-2; D gene unclear. This CDR3 has 14 residues. Trimming removed 1 base at V and 3 bases at J, with 9 bases between. The germline V gene has CDR1 SGHTA and CDR2 FQGNSA.

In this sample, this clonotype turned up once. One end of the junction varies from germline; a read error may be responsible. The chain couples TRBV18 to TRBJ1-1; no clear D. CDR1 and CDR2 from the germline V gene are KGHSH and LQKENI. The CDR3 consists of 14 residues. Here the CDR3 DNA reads TGTGCCAGCTCACCACTCCCTCAAAACACTGAAGCTGTCTTT. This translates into CASSPLPQNTEAVF. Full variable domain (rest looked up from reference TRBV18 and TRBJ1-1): NAGVMQNPRHLVRRRGQEARLRCSPMKGHSHVYWYRQLPEEGLKFMVYLQKENIIDESGMPKERFSAEFPKEGPSILRIQQVVRGDSAAYFCASSPLPQNTEAVFGQGTRLTVV.

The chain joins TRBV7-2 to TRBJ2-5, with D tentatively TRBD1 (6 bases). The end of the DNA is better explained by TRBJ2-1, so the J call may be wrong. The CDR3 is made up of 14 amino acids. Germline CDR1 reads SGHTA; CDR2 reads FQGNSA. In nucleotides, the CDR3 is TGTGCCAGCAGCTGGGGACAAGCCTACAATGAGCAGTTCTTC. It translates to CASSWGQAYNEQFF.

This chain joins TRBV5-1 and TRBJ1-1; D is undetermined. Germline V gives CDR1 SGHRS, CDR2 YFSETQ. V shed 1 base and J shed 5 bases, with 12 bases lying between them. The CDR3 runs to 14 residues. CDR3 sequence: CASSLRGIKTEAFF. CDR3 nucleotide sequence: TGCGCCAGCAGCTTGCGGGGAATAAAGACTGAAGCTTTCTTT.

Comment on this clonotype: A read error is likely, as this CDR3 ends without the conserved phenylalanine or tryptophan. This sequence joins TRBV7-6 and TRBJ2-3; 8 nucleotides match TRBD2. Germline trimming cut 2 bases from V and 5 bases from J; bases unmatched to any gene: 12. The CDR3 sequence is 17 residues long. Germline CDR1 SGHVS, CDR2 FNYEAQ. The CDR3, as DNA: TGTGCCAGCAGCTTATACCCAGCGGGAGACCTCAGAGATACGCAGTATTTG. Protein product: CASSLYPAGDLRDTQYL.

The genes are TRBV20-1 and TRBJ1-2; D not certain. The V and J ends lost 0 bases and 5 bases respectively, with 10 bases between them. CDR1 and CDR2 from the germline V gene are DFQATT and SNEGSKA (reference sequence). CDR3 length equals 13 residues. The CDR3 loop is CSARDRVGYGYTF. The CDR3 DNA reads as TGCAGTGCTAGAGATAGGGTGGGGTATGGCTACACCTTC.

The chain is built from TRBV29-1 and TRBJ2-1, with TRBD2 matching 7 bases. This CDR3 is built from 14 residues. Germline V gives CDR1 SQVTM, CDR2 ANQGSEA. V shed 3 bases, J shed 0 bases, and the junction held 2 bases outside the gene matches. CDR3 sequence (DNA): TGCAGCGTTGAGGCGGGAGACTCCTACAATGAGCAGTTCTTC. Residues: CSVEAGDSYNEQFF.

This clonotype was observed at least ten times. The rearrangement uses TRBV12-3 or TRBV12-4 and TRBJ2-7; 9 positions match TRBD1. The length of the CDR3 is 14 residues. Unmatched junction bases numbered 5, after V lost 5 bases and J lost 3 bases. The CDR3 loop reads CASSRNRGLYEQYF. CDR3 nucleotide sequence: TGTGCCAGCAGTCGAAACAGGGGGCTCTACGAGCAGTACTTC.

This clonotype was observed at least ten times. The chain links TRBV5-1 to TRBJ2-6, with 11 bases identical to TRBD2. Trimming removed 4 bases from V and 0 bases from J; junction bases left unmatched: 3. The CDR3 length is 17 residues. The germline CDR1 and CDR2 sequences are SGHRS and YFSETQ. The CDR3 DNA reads TGCGCCAGCAGCCAAGGGACTAGCGGCTCTGGGGCCAACGTCCTGACTTTC. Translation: CASSQGTSGSGANVLTF.

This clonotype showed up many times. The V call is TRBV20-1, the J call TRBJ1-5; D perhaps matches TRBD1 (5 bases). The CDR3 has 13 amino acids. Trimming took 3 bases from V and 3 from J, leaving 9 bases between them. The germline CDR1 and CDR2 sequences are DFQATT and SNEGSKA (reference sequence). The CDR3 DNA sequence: TGCAGTGCTAGTGGGGGTCCCAATCAGCCCCAGCATTTT. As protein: CSASGGPNQPQHF.

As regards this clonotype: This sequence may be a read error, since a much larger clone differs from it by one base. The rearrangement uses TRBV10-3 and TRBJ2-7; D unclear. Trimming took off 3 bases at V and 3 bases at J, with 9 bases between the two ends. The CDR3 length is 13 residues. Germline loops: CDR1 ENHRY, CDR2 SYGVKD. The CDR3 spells CAISEGSNYEQYF. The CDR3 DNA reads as TGTGCCATCAGTGAAGGGTCGAACTACGAGCAGTACTTC.

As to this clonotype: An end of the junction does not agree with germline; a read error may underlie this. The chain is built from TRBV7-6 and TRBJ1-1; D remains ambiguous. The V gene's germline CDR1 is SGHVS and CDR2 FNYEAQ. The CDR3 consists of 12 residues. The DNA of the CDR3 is TGTGCCAACAGCAGGCGGTTCACTGAAGCTTTCTTT. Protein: CANSRRFTEAFF.

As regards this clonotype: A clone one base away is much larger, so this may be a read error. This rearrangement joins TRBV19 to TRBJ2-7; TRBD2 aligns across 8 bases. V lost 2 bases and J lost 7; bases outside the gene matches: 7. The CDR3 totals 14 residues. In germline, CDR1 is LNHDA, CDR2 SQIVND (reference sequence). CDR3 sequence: CASSISAGATEQYF. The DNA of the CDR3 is TGTGCCAGTAGTATATCAGCGGGAGCGACTGAGCAGTACTTC. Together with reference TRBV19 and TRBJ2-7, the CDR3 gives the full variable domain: DGGITQSPKYLFRKEGQNVTLSCEQNLNHDAMYWYRQDPGQGLRLIYYSQIVNDFQKGDIAEGYSVSREKKESFPLTVTSAQKNPTAFYLCASSISAGATEQYFGPGTRLTVT.

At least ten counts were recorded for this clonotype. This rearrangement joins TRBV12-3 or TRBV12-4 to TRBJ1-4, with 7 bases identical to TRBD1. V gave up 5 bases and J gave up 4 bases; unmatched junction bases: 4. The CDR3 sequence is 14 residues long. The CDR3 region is CASSRQGINEKLFF. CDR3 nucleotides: TGTGCCAGCAGTCGACAGGGAATTAATGAAAAACTGTTTTTT.

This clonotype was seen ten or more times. The CDR3 DNA is TGTGCCAGCAGTCCCGGGGCAGAGACCCAGTACTTC. As protein: CASSPGAETQYF. This chain uses TRBV11-2 with TRBJ2-5; tentatively, D is TRBD1 or TRBD2 (5 bases each). V lost 6 bases and J 4 bases, leaving 9 bases between the germline ends. Germline CDR1 SGHAT, CDR2 FQNNGV. CDR3 size: 12 residues.

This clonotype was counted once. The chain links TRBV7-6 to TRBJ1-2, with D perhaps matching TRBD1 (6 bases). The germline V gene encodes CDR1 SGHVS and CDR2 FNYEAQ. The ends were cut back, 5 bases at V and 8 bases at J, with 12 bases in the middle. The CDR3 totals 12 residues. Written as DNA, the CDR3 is TGTGCCAGCAGCAGGGGGGAGGAGGGCTACACCTTC. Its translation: CASSRGEEGYTF.

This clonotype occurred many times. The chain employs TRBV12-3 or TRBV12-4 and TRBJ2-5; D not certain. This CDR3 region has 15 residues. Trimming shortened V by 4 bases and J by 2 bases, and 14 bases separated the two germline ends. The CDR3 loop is CASSSPRRGQETQYF. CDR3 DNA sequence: TGTGCCAGCAGTTCCCCCCGTCGTGGACAAGAGACCCAGTACTTC.

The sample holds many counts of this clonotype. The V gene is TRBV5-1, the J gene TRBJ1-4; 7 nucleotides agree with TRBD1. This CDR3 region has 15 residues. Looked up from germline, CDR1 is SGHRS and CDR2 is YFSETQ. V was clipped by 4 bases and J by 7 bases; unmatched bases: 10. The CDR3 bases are TGCGCCAGCAGCCAAACAGGGGAAGGGCCTGAAAAACTGTTTTTT. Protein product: CASSQTGEGPEKLFF.

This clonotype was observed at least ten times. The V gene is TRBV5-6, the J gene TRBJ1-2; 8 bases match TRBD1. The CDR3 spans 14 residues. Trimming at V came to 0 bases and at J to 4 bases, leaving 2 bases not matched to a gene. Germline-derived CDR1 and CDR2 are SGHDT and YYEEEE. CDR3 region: CASSLDQGAYGYTF. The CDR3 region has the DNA TGTGCCAGCAGCTTGGATCAGGGGGCCTATGGCTACACCTTC.

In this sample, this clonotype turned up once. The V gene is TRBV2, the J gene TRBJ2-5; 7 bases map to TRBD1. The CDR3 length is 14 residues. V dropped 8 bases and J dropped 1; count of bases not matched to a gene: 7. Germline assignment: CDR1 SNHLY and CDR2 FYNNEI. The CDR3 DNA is TGTGCCAGCGCAGACAGGGCAGCCCAAGAGACCCAGTACTTC. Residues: CASADRAAQETQYF.

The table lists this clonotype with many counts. The CDR3 sequence is CASSYQGDYGYTF. The CDR3 nucleotides read TGTGCCAGCAGCTATCAGGGGGACTATGGCTACACCTTC. J is TRBJ1-2 and V is TRBV7-3, with 7 bases lining up with TRBD1. The CDR3 is 13 amino acids. The ends lost 4 bases at V and 3 bases at J; junction bases unmatched: 2. Germline CDR1 is SGHTA and CDR2 is FQGTGA.

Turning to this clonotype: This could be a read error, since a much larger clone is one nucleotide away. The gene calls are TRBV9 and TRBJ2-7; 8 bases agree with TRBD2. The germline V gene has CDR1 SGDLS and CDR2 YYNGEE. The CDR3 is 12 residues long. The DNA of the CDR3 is TGTGCCAGCAGCGGCCGGGAGGGCGGGCAGCACTTC. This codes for CASSGREGGQHF.

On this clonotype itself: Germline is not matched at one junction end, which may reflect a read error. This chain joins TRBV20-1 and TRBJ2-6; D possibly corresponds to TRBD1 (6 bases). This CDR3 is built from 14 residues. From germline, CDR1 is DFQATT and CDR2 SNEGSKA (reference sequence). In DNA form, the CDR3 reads TGCAGTGCTAGAGGTGAGACAGGACCGAACACTGAAGCTTTC. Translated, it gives CSARGETGPNTEAF.

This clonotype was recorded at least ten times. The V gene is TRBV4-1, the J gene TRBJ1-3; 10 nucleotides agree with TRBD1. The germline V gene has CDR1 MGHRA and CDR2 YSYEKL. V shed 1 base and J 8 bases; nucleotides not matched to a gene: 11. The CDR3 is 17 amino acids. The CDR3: CASSQGPGQGTGDTIYF. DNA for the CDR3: TGCGCCAGCAGCCAAGGACCGGGACAGGGGACGGGGGACACCATATATTTT.

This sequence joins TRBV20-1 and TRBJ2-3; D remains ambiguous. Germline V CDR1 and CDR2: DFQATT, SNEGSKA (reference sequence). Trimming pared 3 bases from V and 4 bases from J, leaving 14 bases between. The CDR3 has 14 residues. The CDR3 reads CSASRGWCADTQYF. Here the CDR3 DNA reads TGCAGTGCTAGTCGAGGCTGGTGCGCAGATACGCAGTATTTT.

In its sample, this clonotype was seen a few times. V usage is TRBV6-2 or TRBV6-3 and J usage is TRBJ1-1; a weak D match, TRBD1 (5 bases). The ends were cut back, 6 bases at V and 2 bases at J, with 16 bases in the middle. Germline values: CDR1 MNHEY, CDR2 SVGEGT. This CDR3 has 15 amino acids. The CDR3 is CASRLAPGGNTEAFF. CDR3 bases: TGTGCCAGCAGACTAGCCCCGGGGGGTAACACTGAAGCTTTCTTT.

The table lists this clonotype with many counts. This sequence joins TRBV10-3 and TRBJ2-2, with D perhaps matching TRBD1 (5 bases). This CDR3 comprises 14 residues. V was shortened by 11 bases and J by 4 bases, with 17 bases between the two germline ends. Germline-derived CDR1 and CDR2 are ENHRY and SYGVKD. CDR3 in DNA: TGTGCCGTCTCGCCAGGGAAGGCCACCGGGGAGCTGTTTTTT. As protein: CAVSPGKATGELFF.

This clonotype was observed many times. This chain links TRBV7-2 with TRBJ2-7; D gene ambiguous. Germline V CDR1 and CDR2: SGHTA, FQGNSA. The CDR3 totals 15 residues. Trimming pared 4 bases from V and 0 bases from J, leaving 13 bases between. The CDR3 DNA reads TGTGCCAGCAGCTGGCCCCCCGGAACCTCCTACGAGCAGTACTTC. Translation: CASSWPPGTSYEQYF.

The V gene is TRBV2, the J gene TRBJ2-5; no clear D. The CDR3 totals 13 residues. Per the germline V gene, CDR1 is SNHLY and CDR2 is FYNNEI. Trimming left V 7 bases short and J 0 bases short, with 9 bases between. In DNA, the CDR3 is TGTGCCAGCACCGAACCCGACCAAGAGACCCAGTACTTC. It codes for CASTEPDQETQYF.